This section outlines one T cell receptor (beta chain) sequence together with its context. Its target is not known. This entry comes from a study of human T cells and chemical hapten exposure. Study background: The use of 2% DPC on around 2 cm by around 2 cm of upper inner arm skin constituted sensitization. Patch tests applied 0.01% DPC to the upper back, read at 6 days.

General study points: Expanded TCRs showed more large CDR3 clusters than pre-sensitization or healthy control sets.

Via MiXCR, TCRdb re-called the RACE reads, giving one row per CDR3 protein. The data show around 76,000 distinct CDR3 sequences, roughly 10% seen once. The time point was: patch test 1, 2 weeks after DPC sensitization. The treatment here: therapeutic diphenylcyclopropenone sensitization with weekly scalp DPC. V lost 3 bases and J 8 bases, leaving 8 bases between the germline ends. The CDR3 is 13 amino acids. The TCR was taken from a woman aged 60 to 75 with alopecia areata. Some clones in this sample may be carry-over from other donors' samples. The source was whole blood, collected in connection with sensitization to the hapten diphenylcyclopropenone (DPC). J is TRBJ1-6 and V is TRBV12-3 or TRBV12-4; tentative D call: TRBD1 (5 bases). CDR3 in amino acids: CASSLGVDSPLHF. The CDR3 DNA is TGTGCCAGCAGTTTGGGGGTTGATTCACCCCTCCACTTT.